This T cell receptor beta chain was identified during a study of T cells in localized non-small cell lung cancer. Broader study findings: A median of around 60 clones ranked among the top 100 in tumor appeared in adjacent lung. Uninvolved adjacent lung, not tumor, had the highest T cell clonality. Sequencing covered just one tumor region, so heterogeneity cannot be ruled out. Patients showing higher blood T cell density tended to see longer overall survival.

Germline V gene lookup returns CDR1 MNHEY and CDR2 SVGAGI. V was shortened by 6 bases and J by 0 bases, with 11 bases between the two germline ends. The CDR3 runs to 14 residues. Concerning this clone itself: Its antigen is unknown.

Clones were read by immunoSEQ multiplex PCR, and TCRdb kept only the in-frame ones, dropping some. The table lists roughly 40,000 clones, about four fifths of them singletons. V gene TRBV6-5 combines with J gene TRBJ2-5; no clear D. The receptor's source is a male donor aged 60 or older with stage II lung adenocarcinoma. The sequenced sample was peripheral blood mononuclear cells, obtained before any cancer treatment. The CDR3 coding sequence is TGTGCCAGCAGGGTCAACCGGTACCAAGAGACCCAGTACTTC. Protein product: CASRVNRYQETQYF.